Listed here are 30 T cell receptor beta chains from one sample, sequenced in a study of monozygotic twins with inflammatory bowel disease. TCRdb re-called the 5' RACE reads and catalogs CDR3 proteins one per entry, DNA excluded. The data include over 200,000 distinct CDR3 sequences; the top ten clones carry roughly 1.7%. Source material: blood. These receptors came from a human donor with ulcerative colitis or Crohn's disease, or a healthy co-twin of an affected twin (not recorded which).

The chain uses TRBV7-9 and TRBJ1-3; TCRdb names TRBD1, which stays unverified in the absence of DNA. This CDR3 contains 15 residues. The germline V gene encodes CDR1 SEHNR and CDR2 FQNEAQ (reference sequence). CDR3: CASSFGTVEGNTIYF.

The chain links TRBV5-1 to TRBJ2-6; TCRdb picks TRBD1, but there is no DNA to check that call. CDR1 and CDR2 from the germline V gene are SGHRS and YFSETQ. The CDR3 contains 17 residues. CDR3 amino acids: CASSGRTDYSGANVLTF.

This chain uses TRBV5-1 with TRBJ1-1; TCRdb gives TRBD1 as the D gene, but with no DNA this cannot be confirmed. This CDR3 contains 16 residues. The germline V gene has CDR1 SGHRS and CDR2 YFSETQ. This CDR3 is CASSLRDRGLHTEAFF.

The CDR3 loop reads CASSQGSKQNIQYF. V is TRBV5-1 and J is TRBJ2-4. Germline assignment: CDR1 SGHRS and CDR2 YFSETQ. The CDR3 consists of 14 residues. The whole variable domain, filled in from reference TRBV5-1 and TRBJ2-4, reads KAGVTQTPRYLIKTRGQQVTLSCSPISGHRSVSWYQQTPGQGLQFLFEYFSETQRNKGNFPGRFSGRQFSNSRSEMNVSTLELGDSALYLCASSQGSKQNIQYFGAGTRLSVL.

J is TRBJ1-1 and V is TRBV7-9; the D call of TRBD1 rests on TCRdb alone, since no DNA is present to check it. The CDR3 is 16 residues long. CDR1 and CDR2 (germline): SEHNR, FQNEAQ (reference sequence). The CDR3 protein is CASSLGGIGIHTEAFF.

The chain employs TRBV5-1 and TRBJ2-1; absent DNA, TCRdb's TRBD1 call cannot be checked. The CDR3 length is 16 residues. Per germline, CDR1 SGHRS and CDR2 YFSETQ. CDR3 region: CASSLAGGPTVRPQFF.

This rearrangement joins TRBV29-1 to TRBJ1-2; without DNA, the TCRdb call of TRBD1 cannot be checked. Germline V lookup: CDR1 SQVTM, CDR2 ANQGSEA. CDR3 length: 15 amino acids. CDR3 residues: CSVVPNREANYGYTF.

The rearrangement links TRBV6-6 to TRBJ1-5; without DNA, the TCRdb call of TRBD1 cannot be checked. The germline gives CDR1 MNHNY, CDR2 SVGAGI (reference sequence). This CDR3 is built from 13 residues. The CDR3 is CASSPYDRESQHF.

The V gene is TRBV7-9, the J gene TRBJ2-1. This CDR3 has 14 amino acids. From germline, CDR1 is SEHNR and CDR2 FQNEAQ (reference sequence). CDR3 amino acids: CASSLEVYLVEQFF.

This chain connects TRBV20-1 to TRBJ2-7. The germline CDR1 and CDR2 sequences are DFQATT and SNEGSKA (reference sequence). The CDR3 runs 14 residues. CDR3 sequence reads: CSAREPSGSYEQYF.

The chain has TRBV5-5 and TRBJ2-1; there is no DNA to check the TCRdb D call of TRBD1. CDR3 length equals 15 residues. The germline gives CDR1 SGHKS, CDR2 YYEKEE (reference sequence). The chain's CDR3 is CASRRTGKGYNEQFF. The variable domain in full, completed from reference TRBV5-5 and TRBJ2-1, reads DAGVTQSPTHLIKTRGQQVTLRCSPISGHKSVSWYQQVLGQGPQFIFQYYEKEERGRGNFPDRFSARQFPNYSSELNVNALLLGDSALYLCASRRTGKGYNEQFFGPGTRLTVL.

CDR3 sequence reads: CSAREQNAGELFF. V usage is TRBV20-1 and J usage is TRBJ2-2. The length of the CDR3 is 13 residues. CDR1 DFQATT and CDR2 SNEGSKA come from the germline V gene (reference sequence).

The chain carries TRBV12-3 or TRBV12-4 and TRBJ1-2; without DNA, the TCRdb call of TRBD1 cannot be checked. CDR3 length: 14 residues. The CDR3 spells CASSFKGAGYGYTF.

This chain joins TRBV28 and TRBJ2-7; TCRdb's D call of TRBD1 is untestable without DNA. The CDR3 totals 14 residues. Germline V gives CDR1 MDHEN, CDR2 SYDVKM. CDR3 sequence: CASSLSDRDYEQYF.

V usage is TRBV6-5 and J usage is TRBJ2-3; without DNA, the TCRdb call of TRBD1 cannot be checked. The CDR3 has 18 amino acids. Germline CDR1 MNHEY, CDR2 SVGAGI. CDR3 sequence: CASSSQAPGDWSTDTQYF.

The rearrangement links TRBV5-1 to TRBJ2-7; TCRdb designates TRBD1, a call that cannot be tested without DNA. This CDR3 region has 15 residues. CDR1 and CDR2 (germline): SGHRS, YFSETQ. CDR3 region: CASSLRSGQGYEQYF.

V and J are TRBV6-1 and TRBJ2-1; TCRdb indicates TRBD1, and absent DNA this call remains unverified. This CDR3 comprises 17 residues. Germline loops: CDR1 MNHNS, CDR2 SASEGT. CDR3 sequence reads: CASSVSGGAGGYNEQFF.

J is TRBJ1-1 and V is TRBV20-1. CDR1 is DFQATT, CDR2 SNEGSKA, per germline (reference sequence). The CDR3 length is 12 residues. The CDR3 here is CSEVQANTEAFF.

The chain joins TRBV3-1 to TRBJ2-5; the D call from TCRdb, TRBD2, cannot be confirmed without DNA. From germline, CDR1 is LGHDT and CDR2 YNNKEL (reference sequence). The CDR3 covers 15 residues. CDR3 protein: CASSQLADSQETQYF.

The gene calls are TRBV5-1 and TRBJ1-1; TCRdb's D gene call, TRBD1, goes unchecked for lack of DNA. There are 15 residues in the CDR3. The germline CDR1 and CDR2 sequences are SGHRS and YFSETQ. CDR3 sequence: CASSLFGAAYTEAFF. Drawing the rest from reference TRBV5-1 and TRBJ1-1, the complete variable domain is KAGVTQTPRYLIKTRGQQVTLSCSPISGHRSVSWYQQTPGQGLQFLFEYFSETQRNKGNFPGRFSGRQFSNSRSEMNVSTLELGDSALYLCASSLFGAAYTEAFFGQGTRLTVV.

CDR3 in amino acids: CASSERRGGTQYF. J is TRBJ2-5 and V is TRBV6-1; TCRdb reports TRBD1, a call that lacks DNA to check it against. Per the germline V gene, CDR1 is MNHNS and CDR2 is SASEGT. The CDR3 runs to 13 residues.

This rearrangement joins TRBV6-2 or TRBV6-3 to TRBJ1-3; TCRdb picks TRBD1, but there is no DNA to check that call. CDR1 is MNHEY and CDR2 is SVGEGT in the germline V gene. This CDR3 has 15 residues. This chain's CDR3 is CASSDRTAAGNTIYF.

The V call is TRBV20-1, the J call TRBJ2-7; TCRdb selects TRBD2, and the lack of DNA leaves this call unchecked. The CDR3 consists of 15 residues. CDR1 and CDR2 (germline): DFQATT, SNEGSKA (reference sequence). The CDR3 sequence: CSALPRTRRIYEQYF.

V is TRBV6-5 and J is TRBJ2-3; TCRdb picks TRBD1, but there is no DNA to check that call. CDR1 MNHEY and CDR2 SVGAGI come from the germline V gene. The CDR3 has 15 amino acids. CDR3 sequence reads: CASSYLPHSTDTQYF.

The genes are TRBV7-2 and TRBJ2-5; TCRdb proposes TRBD1, but this gene call is untestable without DNA. The CDR3 is 17 residues long. Germline V lookup: CDR1 SGHTA, CDR2 FQGNSA. The CDR3 sequence is CASRGGGKPNHQETQYF.

The rearrangement joins TRBV7-9 to TRBJ1-6. CDR3 length: 16 amino acids. Germline values: CDR1 SEHNR, CDR2 FQNEAQ (reference sequence). This CDR3 reads CASSRESSSYNSPLHF.

The chain is built from TRBV20-1 and TRBJ1-5; as DNA is missing, the TRBD1 call by TCRdb cannot be tested. This CDR3 has 15 amino acids. Germline V gene data show CDR1 as DFQATT and CDR2 as SNEGSKA (reference sequence). CDR3 protein: CSARPGTGSNQPQHF.

The rearrangement joins TRBV5-1 to TRBJ2-5; as DNA is missing, the TRBD2 call by TCRdb cannot be tested. The CDR3 runs 12 residues. Germline V gene sequence: CDR1 SGHRS, CDR2 YFSETQ. CDR3 amino acids: CASGAVQETQYF.

This chain uses TRBV18 with TRBJ2-1; the D gene TCRdb calls, TRBD1, cannot be checked with no DNA. Per germline, CDR1 KGHSH and CDR2 LQKENI. This CDR3 contains 14 residues. This CDR3 is CASSPYRGINEQFF. Full variable domain (missing parts from reference TRBV18 and TRBJ2-1): NAGVMQNPRHLVRRRGQEARLRCSPMKGHSHVYWYRQLPEEGLKFMVYLQKENIIDESGMPKERFSAEFPKEGPSILRIQQVVRGDSAAYFCASSPYRGINEQFFGPGTRLTVL.

This chain uses TRBV7-9 with TRBJ2-1; as DNA is missing, the TRBD1 call by TCRdb cannot be tested. The CDR3 has 13 residues. Germline V gene sequence: CDR1 SEHNR, CDR2 FQNEAQ (reference sequence). The CDR3 is CASRSGQHNEQFF.